This passage covers 23 T cell receptor beta chains from one sample sequenced in a study of shared T cell receptors in the human thymus. Only in-frame clones appear in the TCRdb table, and some are missing; sequencing was by immunoSEQ multiplex PCR. The sample holds over 650,000 clones, approximately 87% seen once. This sample also belongs to another study, concerning human thymus T cells.

Sequencing input: thymocytes. Receptor source: a boy younger than two with a congenital heart defect.

The gene calls are TRBV10-1 and TRBJ2-7; D uncertain. Per the germline V gene, CDR1 is WNHNN and CDR2 is SYGVQD (reference sequence). The CDR3 has 13 residues. Trimming stripped 3 bases from V and 2 bases from J, with 8 bases between. CDR3 sequence: CASSDRRTYEQYF. CDR3 coding DNA: TGCGCCAGCAGTGACAGGCGAACCTACGAGCAGTACTTC.

This clone was detected a few times. The V gene is TRBV4-3, the J gene TRBJ1-1, with a possible D match to TRBD1 (5 bases). V was clipped by 4 bases and J by 0 bases, with 9 bases between them. The CDR3 consists of 14 residues. Germline V gene sequence: CDR1 LGHNA, CDR2 YSLEER. CDR3 in amino acids: CASSPKGVNTEAFF. The CDR3 DNA follows: TGCGCCAGCAGCCCTAAAGGGGTGAACACTGAAGCTTTCTTT.

DNA for the CDR3: TGTGCCAGCAGTTATCGGGTCAGGGGTGACAATCAGCCCCAGCATTTT. Translated: CASSYRVRGDNQPQHF. The genes are TRBV6-6 and TRBJ1-5; TRBD1 is a possible D gene (6 bases). CDR1 is MNHNY, CDR2 SVGAGI, per germline (reference sequence). The CDR3 sequence is 16 residues long. With 3 bases removed from V and 3 bases from J, the gap between germline ends came to 15 bases.

The chain carries TRBV4-3 and TRBJ2-7; a possible D gene is TRBD2 (6 bases). Germline CDR1 and CDR2: LGHNA and YSLEER. The CDR3 extends over 16 amino acids. V lost 0 bases, J lost 2 bases, and 14 bases lay in between. CDR3 nucleotide sequence: TGCGCCAGCAGCCAAGATTGCCGGGACTCAACCTACGAGCAGTACTTC. This sequence encodes CASSQDCRDSTYEQYF.

The CDR3, as DNA: TGCGCCAGCAGCCAAGTCTGGGTAGAGGATGGCTACACCTTC. It is translated as CASSQVWVEDGYTF. The chain links TRBV4-3 to TRBJ1-2; D not certain. This CDR3 contains 14 residues. The germline gives CDR1 LGHNA, CDR2 YSLEER. V was pared by 1 base and J by 6 bases, with 12 bases between.

V and J are TRBV30 and TRBJ1-1, with 8 bases lining up with TRBD1. Losses at the gene ends were 1 base for V and 8 bases for J; bases not matched to a gene: 9. CDR3 length: 14 amino acids. CDR1 GTSNPN and CDR2 SVGIG come from the germline V gene (reference sequence). The CDR3 DNA sequence: TGTGCCTGGAGTGCCGGACAGGGTAAAGTAGAAGCTTTCTTT. This codes for CAWSAGQGKVEAFF. The complete variable domain, with remaining parts taken from reference TRBV30 and TRBJ1-1, reads SQTIHQWPATLVQPVGSPLSLECTVEGTSNPNLYWYRQAAGRGLQLLFYSVGIGQISSEVPQNLSASRPQDRQFILSSKKLLLSDSGFYLCAWSAGQGKVEAFFGQGTRLTVV.

The table lists this clone with a count of one. V is TRBV19 and J is TRBJ2-2; D may be TRBD1 (5 bases). CDR1 LNHDA and CDR2 SQIVND come from the germline V gene (reference sequence). CDR3 length: 15 residues. Trimming left V 6 bases short and J 8 bases short, with 19 bases between. The CDR3 region has the DNA TGTGCCAGTAGCCTCGGTTATGGGGCGCGTGGGGAGCTGTTTTTT. Amino acids: CASSLGYGARGELFF.

J is TRBJ2-7 and V is TRBV7-9, with a weak D call TRBD1 (5 bases). Trimming left V 3 bases short and J 6 bases short, with 12 bases between. There are 13 residues in the CDR3. Germline loops: CDR1 SEHNR, CDR2 FQNEAQ (reference sequence). CDR3 residues: CASSFQGTAEQYF. The CDR3 coding sequence is TGTGCCAGCAGCTTTCAGGGTACCGCCGAGCAGTACTTC.

This clone has only one observation. The V call is TRBV2, the J call TRBJ2-4; 7 bases fit TRBD2. Trimming at V came to 4 bases and at J to 0 bases, leaving 15 bases not matched to a gene. Looked up from germline, CDR1 is SNHLY and CDR2 is FYNNEI. This CDR3 has 19 amino acids. The CDR3 nucleotides read TGTGCCAGCAGTGCCGAAGCGGGATTGGGAGACCTAGCCAAAAACATTCAGTACTTC. Residues: CASSAEAGLGDLAKNIQYF.

This clone showed up just once. The V and J genes are TRBV2 and TRBJ1-2; a possible D gene is TRBD1 (6 bases). Germline loops: CDR1 SNHLY, CDR2 FYNNEI. The V and J ends lost 5 bases and 5 bases respectively, with 18 bases between them. This CDR3 is built from 15 residues. CDR3 bases: TGTGCCAGCAGTTCCCCAAGGGGGGGCGGGTATGGCTACACCTTC. It translates to CASSSPRGGGYGYTF.

The J gene is TRBJ1-1, the V gene TRBV28; D ambiguous. Between the trimmed V and J ends, which lost 5 bases and 5 bases, there was a span of 18 bases. CDR1 and CDR2 from the germline V gene are MDHEN and SYDVKM. The CDR3 is 15 amino acids. The CDR3 is CASSTPPISGTEAFF. As DNA, the CDR3 is TGTGCCAGCAGTACCCCACCGATCTCGGGGACTGAAGCTTTCTTT. The whole variable domain, remainder taken from reference TRBV28 and TRBJ1-1, is DVKVTQSSRYLVKRTGEKVFLECVQDMDHENMFWYRQDPGLGLRLIYFSYDVKMKEKGDIPEGYSVSREKKERFSLILESASTNQTSMYLCASSTPPISGTEAFFGQGTRLTVV.

The chain links TRBV2 to TRBJ2-3; D not certain. Trimming cost V 4 bases and J 5 bases, with 7 bases left between them. In germline, CDR1 is SNHLY, CDR2 FYNNEI. This CDR3 has 12 residues. Here the CDR3 reads CASSAPGDTQYF. Written as DNA, the CDR3 is TGTGCCAGCAGTGCCCCCGGAGATACGCAGTATTTT.

The DNA for the CDR3 is TGTGCCAGTAGTTCTACAGGGCGCAATCAGCCCCAGCATTTT. This translates into CASSSTGRNQPQHF. The V gene is TRBV19, the J gene TRBJ1-5, with a tentative D call TRBD1 (6 bases). CDR1 and CDR2 from the germline V gene are LNHDA and SQIVND (reference sequence). The germline V and J ends were trimmed by 5 bases and 2 bases, with 10 bases remaining between them. The CDR3 has 14 amino acids.

The chain has TRBV5-1 and TRBJ2-1; 9 nucleotides agree with TRBD1. This CDR3 spans 14 amino acids. Trimming took 6 bases from V and 6 from J; bases not matched to a gene: 7. From germline, CDR1 is SGHRS and CDR2 YFSETQ. The CDR3 spells CASIPGTGLNEQFF. For the CDR3, the DNA is TGCGCCAGCATACCCGGGACAGGGCTCAATGAGCAGTTCTTC. Full variable domain (rest looked up from reference TRBV5-1 and TRBJ2-1): KAGVTQTPRYLIKTRGQQVTLSCSPISGHRSVSWYQQTPGQGLQFLFEYFSETQRNKGNFPGRFSGRQFSNSRSEMNVSTLELGDSALYLCASIPGTGLNEQFFGPGTRLTVL.

The chain couples TRBV30 to TRBJ1-1; TRBD1 might be the D (6 bases). CDR1 is GTSNPN and CDR2 is SVGIG in the germline V gene (reference sequence). Trimming took off 0 bases at V and 2 bases at J, with 16 bases between the two ends. This CDR3 comprises 16 residues. CDR3 loop: CAWSVRARGLNTEAFF. The CDR3, as DNA: TGTGCCTGGAGTGTACGGGCCAGGGGTCTTAACACTGAAGCTTTCTTT.

This clone was recorded once. The genes are TRBV7-9 and TRBJ2-2, with D unresolved. There are 16 residues in the CDR3. The germline V and J ends were trimmed by 8 bases and 6 bases, with 22 bases remaining between them. Looked up from germline, CDR1 is SEHNR and CDR2 is FQNEAQ (reference sequence). CDR3 in DNA: TGTGCCAGCGCACCCATTGGGTCACAGACGCCCGGGGAGCTGTTTTTT. Residues: CASAPIGSQTPGELFF.

The chain has TRBV28 and TRBJ1-1, with a weak D call TRBD1 (6 bases). V was shortened by 0 bases and J by 1 base, with 24 bases between the two germline ends. Germline-derived CDR1 and CDR2 are MDHEN and SYDVKM. The CDR3 spans 20 residues. This CDR3 is CASSLWAGAALESRNTEAFF. CDR3 bases: TGTGCCAGCAGTTTATGGGCAGGGGCCGCGCTTGAGTCCCGGAACACTGAAGCTTTCTTT.

The V call is TRBV14, the J call TRBJ1-6; possible D gene TRBD1, 5 bases. Trimming removed 6 bases at V and 8 bases at J, with 14 bases between. The germline V gene has CDR1 SGHDN and CDR2 FVKESK. The CDR3 has 14 residues. The CDR3 nucleotides read TGTGCCAGCAGTCCCGGGGGGTTAGATTCACCCCTCCACTTT. Translated, it gives CASSPGGLDSPLHF.

The J gene is TRBJ1-2, the V gene TRBV18, with D tentatively TRBD1 (5 bases). In germline, CDR1 is KGHSH, CDR2 LQKENI. V dropped 2 bases and J dropped 4 bases, with 11 bases sitting between them. The CDR3 spans 14 residues. CDR3 DNA sequence: TGTGCCAGCTCACCATGGCCAGGGTGCTATGGCTACACCTTC. It is translated as CASSPWPGCYGYTF.

The chain has TRBV18 and TRBJ1-2; possible D gene TRBD1, 6 bases. Germline lookup yields CDR1 KGHSH and CDR2 LQKENI. The V gene lost 1 base and the J gene lost 8 bases, with 8 bases spanning the gap. CDR3 size: 12 residues. In DNA, the CDR3 is TGTGCCAGCTCACCACAGGGACAAGGCTACACCTTC. As protein: CASSPQGQGYTF.

The chain is built from TRBV27 and TRBJ2-7; D possibly corresponds to TRBD2 (6 bases). The CDR3 sequence is 13 residues long. Germline V gene lookup returns CDR1 MNHEY and CDR2 SMNVEV (reference sequence). Trimming cost V 6 bases and J 3 bases, with 12 bases left between them. CDR3 bases: TGTGCCAGCAGCCGTAAGACTAGCTACGAGCAGTACTTC. It codes for CASSRKTSYEQYF.

This chain uses TRBV5-6 with TRBJ2-7; 10 bases match TRBD2. Germline CDR1 SGHDT, CDR2 YYEEEE. Unmatched junction bases numbered 8, after V lost 4 bases and J lost 4 bases. The CDR3 extends over 15 amino acids. In DNA form, the CDR3 reads TGTGCCAGCAGCCCCTCCCAGCGGGAGGGATACGAGCAGTACTTC. This translates into CASSPSQREGYEQYF.

The chain carries TRBV7-8 and TRBJ1-4, with 11 bases matching TRBD1. Trimming at V came to 5 bases and at J to 8 bases, leaving 10 bases not matched to a gene. Germline values: CDR1 SGHVS, CDR2 FQNEAQ. The CDR3 consists of 16 residues. CDR3 region: CASSPRGGTGGEKLFF. The CDR3 coding sequence is TGTGCCAGCAGCCCCCGGGGGGGGACAGGGGGAGAAAAACTGTTTTTT.